This T cell receptor (beta chain) was captured in a study of technical replicates of blood from a few donors. CDR1 and CDR2 from the germline V gene are SNHLY and FYNNEI. This CDR3 comprises 12 residues. Profiled with immunoSEQ multiplex PCR; TCRdb holds only in-frame clones, not every one. The sample has about 83,000 clones, roughly 94% seen once. Notes on this clone: At one of its ends the junction is not consistent with the germline gene, which may arise from a read error.

The TCR originated in a human donor in good health. The V call is TRBV2, the J call TRBJ1-2; 8 nucleotides match TRBD1. Sequences were obtained from T cells isolated from PBMCs. CDR3 in DNA: TGTGCCAGCAGTGAATCAGGGGGCGGACCCTTCTTC. It specifies CASSESGGGPFF.